The T cell receptor (beta chain) described here comes from a study of T cell repertoires in aging, cancer and after chemotherapy. Regarding the study as a whole: Age-matched healthy donors had significantly more diverse, less clonal blood TCR repertoires than untreated cancer patients. Thymic emigration or peripheral T cell expansion may be impaired by lymphoid organ infiltration in hematological cancer. Healthy donors lost TCR diversity with age mainly through richness, cancer patients through richness and evenness.

TCR beta rearrangements were amplified from peripheral blood genomic DNA. TRB rearrangements spanning V, D and J were amplified using mixed TRB-A/B primers. MiXCR, applied by TCRdb to the multiplex PCR reads, yields one record per CDR3 protein. This sample has 2,000 to 2,500 distinct CDR3 sequences, with 22% found just once. Between the trimmed V and J ends, which lost 3 bases and 4 bases, there was a span of 13 bases. This CDR3 has 15 residues. Germline V gives CDR1 LNHDA, CDR2 SQIVND (reference sequence). This clonotype has more than one count but fewer than ten. Its antigen is unidentified. Specimen: blood. The chain joins TRBV19 to TRBJ1-5; possibly TRBD1 for D (5 bases). The clonotype originates from a human donor with a blood cancer. The CDR3 reads CASSIQGSGNQPQHF. DNA for the CDR3: TGTGCCAGTAGTATTCAGGGATCGGGGAATCAGCCCCAGCATTTT. The full variable domain, its missing parts supplied by reference TRBV19 and TRBJ1-5, is DGGITQSPKYLFRKEGQNVTLSCEQNLNHDAMYWYRQDPGQGLRLIYYSQIVNDFQKGDIAEGYSVSREKKESFPLTVTSAQKNPTAFYLCASSIQGSGNQPQHFGDGTRLSIL.